This TCR beta chain derives from a study of T cell repertoires in cytomegalovirus infection. Across the whole study: Matching HLA type and CMV infection were both indicated by public TCR beta signatures. Study results and limitations: HLA-C-restricted TCR beta clonotypes specific for CMV led the ex vivo response. People with CMV and the relevant HLA were identified by cumulative public TCR beta family frequency.

This clonotype was detected ten times or more. Its antigen remains unidentified. TCRdb re-analysed the reads in MiXCR, keeping a single row per CDR3 protein. The sample has approximately 110,000 distinct CDR3 sequences; roughly 39% are singletons. CDR3 length: 13 residues. The germline gives CDR1 MNHEY, CDR2 SMNVEV (reference sequence). Trimming took 6 bases from V and 3 from J; bases not matched to a gene: 5. The sequence was collected from a human donor in good health (CMV status not recorded). Some clones in this sample may be carry-over from other donors' samples. Specimen: CD8+ T cells from cultured PBMCs, collected from culture after CMV antigen stimulation. The chain recombines TRBV27 with TRBJ2-7, with 7 nucleotides matching TRBD2. The CDR3 region has the DNA TGTGCCAGCAGCCTTGGGGGGGGCTACGAGCAGTACTTC. Its translation is CASSLGGGYEQYF.